The 30 T cell receptor beta chains reported below all come from one sample, sequenced in a study of T cell responses to AZD1222 COVID-19 vaccine. The table came from immunoSEQ multiplex PCR; TCRdb's copy has only in-frame clones and leaves some out. The sample holds 84,000 or so clones, roughly 89% seen once. The input for sequencing was peripheral blood, taken on day 0 of MenACWY control vaccination. Every receptor here comes from an adult in good health.

This chain joins TRBV6-4 and TRBJ2-1; D perhaps matches TRBD2 (6 bases). CDR1 and CDR2 from the germline V gene are MRHNA and SNTAGT. Trimming removed 4 bases from V and 11 bases from J, with 21 bases in between. This CDR3 has 15 amino acids. DNA of the CDR3: TGTGCCAGCAGTGCGGAGGAGGGGTTGCAATACCAGCAGTTCTTC. Translation: CASSAEEGLQYQQFF.

The chain uses TRBV11-2 and TRBJ2-5; D remains unclear. CDR3 size: 13 residues. CDR1 is SGHAT and CDR2 is FQNNGV in the germline V gene. V was trimmed by 4 bases and J by 7 bases, leaving 13 bases between them. This CDR3 is CASSSNGPGTQYF. CDR3 in DNA: TGTGCCAGCAGCTCTAACGGGCCCGGGACCCAGTACTTC.

The rearrangement links TRBV6-6 to TRBJ1-1; TRBD1 matches 9 bases. The length of the CDR3 is 16 residues. Germline values: CDR1 MNHNY, CDR2 SVGAGI (reference sequence). Losses at the gene ends were 5 bases for V and 4 bases for J; bases not matched to a gene: 11. The CDR3 region has the DNA TGTGCCAGCAGTCTCATCCCAACAGGGGGCGGCACTGAAGCTTTCTTT. This gives the protein CASSLIPTGGGTEAFF.

The chain has TRBV5-1 and TRBJ2-3, with 7 bases lining up with TRBD1. This CDR3 region has 14 residues. The V gene's germline CDR1 is SGHRS and CDR2 YFSETQ. V gave up 4 bases and J gave up 4 bases; unmatched junction bases: 6. The CDR3 reads CASSLSQGSDTQYF. The DNA for the CDR3 is TGCGCCAGCAGCCTATCACAGGGGTCAGATACGCAGTATTTT. Looking up the rest from reference TRBV5-1 and TRBJ2-3 gives the full variable domain: KAGVTQTPRYLIKTRGQQVTLSCSPISGHRSVSWYQQTPGQGLQFLFEYFSETQRNKGNFPGRFSGRQFSNSRSEMNVSTLELGDSALYLCASSLSQGSDTQYFGPGTRLTVL.

The chain joins TRBV28 to TRBJ2-6; 7 bases line up with TRBD1. Germline V lookup: CDR1 MDHEN, CDR2 SYDVKM. Trimming removed 2 bases from V and 0 bases from J; junction bases left unmatched: 4. The CDR3 contains 17 residues. The CDR3 nucleotides are TGTGCCAGCAGTTTAACAGGGGTCGGCTCTGGGGCCAACGTCCTGACTTTC. Its translation is CASSLTGVGSGANVLTF.

The V gene is TRBV28, the J gene TRBJ1-1, with 8 positions matching TRBD1. Germline CDR1 and CDR2: MDHEN and SYDVKM. The CDR3 is 14 amino acids. The V gene end was trimmed by 8 bases and the J gene end by 0 bases; junction bases not matched to a gene: 5. This CDR3 is CASAAGGLNTEAFF. In nucleotides, the CDR3 is TGTGCCAGCGCGGCAGGGGGCTTGAACACTGAAGCTTTCTTT.

This rearrangement joins TRBV5-1 to TRBJ2-5; no reliable D call. Per the germline V gene, CDR1 is SGHRS and CDR2 is YFSETQ. Trimming took off 0 bases at V and 0 bases at J, with 9 bases between the two ends. The CDR3 length is 15 residues. Written as DNA, the CDR3 is TGCGCCAGCAGCTTGGGGGGAAACAACCAAGAGACCCAGTACTTC. This gives the protein CASSLGGNNQETQYF.

The chain is built from TRBV2 and TRBJ1-6; 8 positions agree with TRBD1. Per germline, CDR1 SNHLY and CDR2 FYNNEI. The V segment lost 9 bases and the J segment 7 bases; nucleotides outside the gene matches: 8. The CDR3 spans 14 residues. Written as DNA, the CDR3 is TGTGCCAGGGGTCCCGGGACAGGAAATTCACCCCTCCACTTT. It translates to CARGPGTGNSPLHF.

V usage is TRBV24-1 and J usage is TRBJ2-2; 10 bases are a match to TRBD1. The germline V gene encodes CDR1 KGHDR and CDR2 SFDVKD. Trimming cost V 1 base and J 10 bases; bases outside gene matches: 11. The CDR3 runs 17 residues. The CDR3 DNA reads TGTGCCACCAGTGATTTTCTGGGACAGGGGCGAGGAGAGGAGCTGTTTTTT. Protein: CATSDFLGQGRGEELFF.

The chain uses TRBV6-2 or TRBV6-3 and TRBJ2-2, with TRBD1 as a possible D gene (5 bases). V lost 6 bases, J lost 0 bases, and 14 bases lay in between. Germline lookup yields CDR1 MNHEY and CDR2 SVGEGT. CDR3 length: 16 residues. The CDR3 region has the DNA TGTGCCAGCAGCCCTTTTGGGGCAACGAACACCGGGGAGCTGTTTTTT. It codes for CASSPFGATNTGELFF.

CDR3 sequence (DNA): TGTGCCAGCAGTTTATGGGGACCAGCTAACTATGGCTACACCTTC. It codes for CASSLWGPANYGYTF. V usage is TRBV28 and J usage is TRBJ1-2; weak D call: TRBD1 (5 bases). The CDR3 spans 15 residues. Trimming took off 0 bases at V and 0 bases at J, with 8 bases between the two ends. Germline values: CDR1 MDHEN, CDR2 SYDVKM.

The chain employs TRBV7-8 and TRBJ1-2; the match to TRBD1 covers 7 bases. This CDR3 has 14 amino acids. Germline V gene sequence: CDR1 SGHVS, CDR2 FQNEAQ. V lost 4 bases to trimming and J lost 4 bases; unmatched junction nucleotides: 6. CDR3 nucleotide sequence: TGTGCCAGCAGCTCAGGGGGGACCGGCTATGGCTACACCTTC. Its translation: CASSSGGTGYGYTF.

V usage is TRBV6-2 or TRBV6-3 and J usage is TRBJ2-7; D gene ambiguous. CDR3 length equals 14 residues. Germline CDR1 is MNHEY and CDR2 is SVGEGT. V was shortened by 2 bases and J by 0 bases, with 8 bases between the two germline ends. DNA of the CDR3: TGTGCCAGCAGTTACGAGGAGTCCTCCTACGAGCAGTACTTC. Translating it yields CASSYEESSYEQYF.

The gene calls are TRBV5-1 and TRBJ2-7; 14 bases agree with TRBD2. This CDR3 has 18 amino acids. From germline, CDR1 is SGHRS and CDR2 YFSETQ. Trimming removed 2 bases from V and 0 bases from J; junction bases left unmatched: 7. The CDR3, as DNA: TGCGCCAGCAGCTTTGGACTAGCGGGAGGAACCGTCTCCTACGAGCAGTACTTC. Its protein is CASSFGLAGGTVSYEQYF.

The chain couples TRBV6-1 to TRBJ1-5, with 7 bases lining up with TRBD1. V was pared by 6 bases and J by 5 bases, with 10 bases of the junction left unmatched. The CDR3 length is 15 residues. Germline V gene data show CDR1 as MNHNS and CDR2 as SASEGT. The CDR3 spells CASRLSRDSYQPQHF. The CDR3, as DNA: TGTGCCAGCAGACTTTCCCGGGACAGTTATCAGCCCCAGCATTTT.

The chain carries TRBV28 and TRBJ2-7; 8 bases are shared with TRBD2. CDR1 and CDR2 from the germline V gene are MDHEN and SYDVKM. The CDR3 totals 17 residues. V shed 7 bases, J shed 5 bases, and the junction held 19 bases outside the gene matches. The CDR3 is CASTLGIAGKGVHEQYF. CDR3 nucleotide sequence: TGTGCCAGCACCCTTGGAATAGCGGGGAAAGGAGTACACGAGCAGTACTTC.

This clone was recorded once. The rearrangement links TRBV18 to TRBJ1-1, with D hard to call. V was clipped by 2 bases and J by 6 bases, with 10 bases between them. The germline V gene has CDR1 KGHSH and CDR2 LQKENI. CDR3 length: 13 residues. This chain's CDR3 is CASSPVGGPEAFF. The CDR3 DNA is TGTGCCAGCTCACCAGTGGGAGGTCCTGAAGCTTTCTTT. The full variable domain, its missing parts supplied by reference TRBV18 and TRBJ1-1, is NAGVMQNPRHLVRRRGQEARLRCSPMKGHSHVYWYRQLPEEGLKFMVYLQKENIIDESGMPKERFSAEFPKEGPSILRIQQVVRGDSAAYFCASSPVGGPEAFFGQGTRLTVV.

The J gene is TRBJ2-7, the V gene TRBV7-9; D gene unclear. Per germline, CDR1 SEHNR and CDR2 FQNEAQ (reference sequence). There are 14 residues in the CDR3. Trimming pared 4 bases from V and 1 base from J, leaving 11 bases between. CDR3 coding DNA: TGTGCCAGCAGCTACCCGACGGGTTCCTACGAGCAGTACTTC. Amino acids: CASSYPTGSYEQYF.

This clone was seen just once. The chain uses TRBV28 and TRBJ1-3, with D tentatively TRBD1 (6 bases). The CDR3 covers 11 residues. The V end lost 10 bases, the J end lost 8 bases, and 12 bases lay between the germline ends. Germline assignment: CDR1 MDHEN and CDR2 SYDVKM. CDR3 bases: TGTGCCACAGGGACACCGGACACCATATATTTT. Its translation is CATGTPDTIYF.

This rearrangement joins TRBV11-2 to TRBJ2-7, with D maybe TRBD1 (5 bases). V lost 2 bases and J 1 base, leaving 12 bases between the germline ends. The germline CDR1 and CDR2 sequences are SGHAT and FQNNGV. The CDR3 has 15 residues. CDR3 bases: TGTGCCAGCAGCTTATCAGGGCAGCCTTCCTACGAGCAGTACTTC. Amino acids: CASSLSGQPSYEQYF.

J is TRBJ1-2 and V is TRBV3-1 (or the pseudogene TRBV3-2); 7 bases agree with TRBD1. The CDR3 is 17 residues long. V was pared by 2 bases and J by 4 bases, with 13 bases of the junction left unmatched. Per germline, CDR1 LGHDT and CDR2 YNNKEL (reference sequence). The CDR3 here is CASSQRGTGEWLYGYTF. Here the CDR3 DNA reads TGTGCCAGCAGCCAAAGGGGTACAGGGGAATGGCTCTATGGCTACACCTTC.

The rearrangement joins TRBV10-3 to TRBJ2-1; 10 bases map to TRBD2. CDR1 is ENHRY, CDR2 SYGVKD, per germline. CDR3 length: 17 residues. Trimming at V came to 0 bases and at J to 4 bases, leaving 6 bases not matched to a gene. The CDR3 protein is CAISESGAGGLYNEQFF. DNA of the CDR3: TGTGCCATCAGTGAGTCTGGAGCGGGAGGGTTATACAATGAGCAGTTCTTC.

The CDR3 sequence is CASSWGTGVNEKLFF. The CDR3 coding sequence is TGTGCCAGCAGCTGGGGAACAGGAGTTAATGAAAAACTGTTTTTT. The chain carries TRBV7-9 and TRBJ1-4; possible D gene TRBD1, 5 bases. Trimming cost V 4 bases and J 4 bases, with 13 bases left between them. Germline assignment: CDR1 SEHNR and CDR2 FQNEAQ (reference sequence). The CDR3 covers 15 residues.

The rearrangement uses TRBV7-2 and TRBJ1-1; no definite D call. Trimming left V 1 base short and J 3 bases short, with 12 bases between. The CDR3 covers 15 residues. Per germline, CDR1 SGHTA and CDR2 FQGNSA. The CDR3 loop reads CASSLEWVGDTEAFF. The CDR3 DNA reads TGTGCCAGCAGCTTAGAATGGGTTGGCGACACTGAAGCTTTCTTT. Based on the CDR3 plus reference TRBV7-2 and TRBJ1-1, the full variable domain is GAGVSQSPSNKVTEKGKDVELRCDPISGHTALYWYRQSLGQGLEFLIYFQGNSAPDKSGLPSDRFSAERTGGSVSTLTIQRTQQEDSAVYLCASSLEWVGDTEAFFGQGTRLTVV.

The chain recombines TRBV18 with TRBJ1-1, with D maybe TRBD1 (5 bases). Germline V gives CDR1 KGHSH, CDR2 LQKENI. V was cut by 1 base and J by 6 bases, with 12 bases left in between. The CDR3 spans 14 residues. CDR3 in amino acids: CASSPQKARAEAFF. The DNA for the CDR3 is TGTGCCAGCTCACCACAAAAGGCCAGGGCTGAAGCTTTCTTT. Together with reference TRBV18 and TRBJ1-1, the CDR3 gives the full variable domain: NAGVMQNPRHLVRRRGQEARLRCSPMKGHSHVYWYRQLPEEGLKFMVYLQKENIIDESGMPKERFSAEFPKEGPSILRIQQVVRGDSAAYFCASSPQKARAEAFFGQGTRLTVV.

The chain links TRBV19 to TRBJ2-1, with D possibly matching TRBD2 (6 bases). The V end lost 5 bases, the J end lost 7 bases, and 15 bases lay between the germline ends. CDR3 length: 14 residues. CDR1 is LNHDA and CDR2 is SQIVND in the germline V gene (reference sequence). The CDR3 nucleotides read TGTGCCAGTAGTTTGGGGGACTGGAGAAATGAGCAGTTCTTC. The encoded protein is CASSLGDWRNEQFF. Full variable domain (outside the CDR3, taken from reference TRBV19 and TRBJ2-1): DGGITQSPKYLFRKEGQNVTLSCEQNLNHDAMYWYRQDPGQGLRLIYYSQIVNDFQKGDIAEGYSVSREKKESFPLTVTSAQKNPTAFYLCASSLGDWRNEQFFGPGTRLTVL.

This chain joins TRBV5-6 and TRBJ2-7, with D possibly being TRBD2 (5 bases). CDR1 SGHDT and CDR2 YYEEEE come from the germline V gene. Trimming cost V 4 bases and J 6 bases, with 11 bases left between them. CDR3 length: 12 residues. CDR3 nucleotides: TGTGCCAGCAGCCTAGGAGGACCCGAGCAGTACTTC. This gives the protein CASSLGGPEQYF. The variable domain in full, completed from reference TRBV5-6 and TRBJ2-7, reads DAGVTQSPTHLIKTRGQQVTLRCSPKSGHDTVSWYQQALGQGPQFIFQYYEEEERQRGNFPDRFSGHQFPNYSSELNVNALLLGDSALYLCASSLGGPEQYFGPGTRLTVT.

This chain joins TRBV5-1 and TRBJ1-1, with TRBD1 matching over 8 bases. The CDR3 loop spans 12 amino acids. V dropped 4 bases and J dropped 6; count of bases not matched to a gene: 2. Germline V lookup: CDR1 SGHRS, CDR2 YFSETQ. The CDR3 nucleotides are TGCGCCAGCAGCAAGGACAGGGCTGAAGCTTTCTTT. This sequence encodes CASSKDRAEAFF.

V usage is TRBV2 and J usage is TRBJ1-1; no clear D gene. The V end was cut by 8 bases, the J end by 0 bases, with 13 bases between. This CDR3 contains 14 residues. Germline CDR1 is SNHLY and CDR2 is FYNNEI. This CDR3 reads CASRQSPMNTEAFF. The DNA of the CDR3 is TGTGCCAGCCGGCAGTCACCCATGAACACTGAAGCTTTCTTT.

The rearrangement uses TRBV4-3 and TRBJ2-1; 8 bases are a match to TRBD1. Trimming took 3 bases from V and 4 from J; bases not matched to a gene: 8. This CDR3 comprises 16 residues. The germline V gene has CDR1 LGHNA and CDR2 YSLEER. CDR3 nucleotide sequence: TGCGCCAGCAGCCACTCCGGGACAGGCTTTTACAATGAGCAGTTCTTC. As protein: CASSHSGTGFYNEQFF.